Listed here are 20 T cell receptor beta chains from one sample, sequenced in a study of shared clonotypes between healthy human individuals. The data were produced by immunoSEQ multiplex PCR, yet TCRdb's version contains in-frame clones alone and is incomplete. The sample has more than 2 million clones, about 95% seen once. The naive CD8 subset, CD45RO-negative cells positively selected for CCR7, excluded terminally differentiated effector memory CD45RA+ cells. The sequenced material came from naive CD8+ T cells sorted from blood. The receptor set was obtained from a man between 18 and 35 years old in good health.

The chain has TRBV30 and TRBJ2-3, with D maybe TRBD2 (6 bases). V was shortened by 2 bases and J by 6 bases, with 21 bases between the two germline ends. The CDR3 length is 16 residues. Germline assignment: CDR1 GTSNPN and CDR2 SVGIG (reference sequence). The CDR3, as DNA: TGTGCCTGGAGTACCCTAAAGGAGGGCGTTGGGGATACGCAGTATTTT. Its protein product is CAWSTLKEGVGDTQYF. The variable domain in full, completed from reference TRBV30 and TRBJ2-3, reads SQTIHQWPATLVQPVGSPLSLECTVEGTSNPNLYWYRQAAGRGLQLLFYSVGIGQISSEVPQNLSASRPQDRQFILSSKKLLLSDSGFYLCAWSTLKEGVGDTQYFGPGTRLTVL.

The chain uses TRBV27 and TRBJ1-2; possibly TRBD1 for D (5 bases). The CDR3 loop spans 16 amino acids. V was shortened by 4 bases and J by 8 bases, with 23 bases between the two germline ends. CDR1 and CDR2 from the germline V gene are MNHEY and SMNVEV (reference sequence). The chain's CDR3 is CASSSTPPSPKGGYTF. The CDR3 DNA reads as TGTGCCAGCAGTTCTACCCCTCCCTCCCCAAAGGGGGGCTACACCTTC.

This clone was picked up one time. The V call is TRBV7-9, the J call TRBJ2-7, with 9 bases aligning to TRBD2. This CDR3 has 14 residues. CDR1 SEHNR and CDR2 FQNEAQ come from the germline V gene (reference sequence). V lost 4 bases to trimming and J lost 5 bases; unmatched junction nucleotides: 6. For the CDR3, the DNA is TGTGCCAGCAGCTATAGCGGGAGCGGAGACGAGCAGTACTTC. It yields the protein CASSYSGSGDEQYF.

This clone was detected only once. The chain employs TRBV11-2 and TRBJ2-7; no clear D gene. This CDR3 comprises 12 residues. Germline V CDR1 and CDR2: SGHAT, FQNNGV. V was pared by 1 base and J by 7 bases, with 8 bases between. The CDR3 reads CASSLVLPEQYF. As DNA, the CDR3 is TGTGCCAGCAGCTTAGTTCTTCCAGAGCAGTACTTC.

V gene TRBV7-9 combines with J gene TRBJ2-1; TRBD1 aligns across 12 bases. V lost 3 bases, J lost 3 bases, and 9 bases stayed unmatched. There are 18 residues in the CDR3. Germline CDR1 and CDR2: SEHNR and FQNEAQ (reference sequence). The CDR3 nucleotides read TGTGCCAGCAGCTTGGGGACAGGGGGCGCCGTAGGCTACAATGAGCAGTTCTTC. Protein: CASSLGTGGAVGYNEQFF.

The chain has TRBV11-2 and TRBJ2-7; D gene ambiguous. Germline CDR1 is SGHAT and CDR2 is FQNNGV. V lost 5 bases to trimming and J lost 2 bases, with 10 bases between them. This CDR3 contains 13 residues. In nucleotides, the CDR3 is TGTGCCAGCAGCCCAAGAGAGCCCTACGAGCAGTACTTC. Amino acid sequence: CASSPREPYEQYF.

The J gene is TRBJ2-5, the V gene TRBV23-1; 10 positions agree with TRBD2. TRBV23-1 is identified as an open reading frame with a role that is uncertain. V shed 4 bases, J shed 3 bases, and the junction held 5 bases outside the gene matches. The CDR3 runs 15 residues. CDR3 in DNA: TGCGCCAGCAGTCCGGGACTAGCGTTCGAAGAGACCCAGTACTTC. It codes for CASSPGLAFEETQYF.

This chain links TRBV27 with TRBJ2-1; 9 nucleotides align to TRBD2. CDR3 length: 15 residues. Germline CDR1 and CDR2: MNHEY and SMNVEV (reference sequence). J lost 8 bases, V lost 0 bases, and 5 bases had no gene match. Written as DNA, the CDR3 is TGTGCCAGCAGTTTATCTAGCGGGAGAGTCGATGAGCAGTTCTTC. Residues: CASSLSSGRVDEQFF.

This chain connects TRBV10-1 to TRBJ2-5; no clear D gene. Trimming cost V 9 bases and J 2 bases, with 16 bases left between them. The length of the CDR3 is 14 residues. Germline CDR1 WNHNN, CDR2 SYGVQD (reference sequence). The CDR3 bases are TGCGCCAGGACCCCAGGAACTCAACAAGAGACCCAGTACTTC. This codes for CARTPGTQQETQYF.

Remarks on this clone: A far bigger clonotype differs at one base, so this is likely a read error. The genes are TRBV11-2 and TRBJ2-3; no clear D. V lost 0 bases, J lost 5 bases, and 3 bases lay in between. The CDR3 spans 12 residues. The germline gives CDR1 SGHAT, CDR2 FQNNGV. The CDR3 DNA reads TGTGCCAGCAGCTTAGAGAGAGATACGCAGTATTTT. Protein: CASSLERDTQYF.

This clone has just one count. The chain combines TRBV5-1 with TRBJ1-2; 7 nucleotides match TRBD1. CDR1 SGHRS and CDR2 YFSETQ come from the germline V gene. The CDR3 sequence is 14 residues long. The V gene end was trimmed by 0 bases and the J gene end by 8 bases; junction bases not matched to a gene: 7. The CDR3 loop is CASSLDARGNGYTF. The CDR3 nucleotides read TGCGCCAGCAGCTTGGACGCCAGGGGGAACGGCTACACCTTC.

The chain uses TRBV29-1 and TRBJ2-2; tentatively, D is TRBD1 (5 bases). Trimming left V 5 bases short and J 7 bases short, with 8 bases between. The CDR3 loop spans 11 amino acids. In germline, CDR1 is SQVTM, CDR2 ANQGSEA. The CDR3 loop is CSVRQNGELFF. The CDR3, as DNA: TGCAGCGTTCGACAGAACGGGGAGCTGTTTTTT.

This chain links TRBV13 with TRBJ1-1, with 8 bases matching TRBD1. There are 16 residues in the CDR3. Trimming removed 2 bases from V and 2 bases from J; junction bases left unmatched: 7. Per germline, CDR1 PRHDT and CDR2 FYEKMQ (reference sequence). This CDR3 reads CASSLRGDRPNTEAFF. The DNA of the CDR3 is TGTGCCAGCAGCTTAAGGGGGGACAGGCCAAACACTGAAGCTTTCTTT.

The chain couples TRBV6-5 to TRBJ1-1; TRBD1 might be the D (6 bases). Germline V gene sequence: CDR1 MNHEY, CDR2 SVGAGI. V was clipped by 5 bases and J by 3 bases, with 13 bases between them. The CDR3 extends over 14 amino acids. The chain's CDR3 is CASSRTGLDTEAFF. The CDR3 nucleotides read TGTGCCAGCAGTCGAACAGGGTTGGACACTGAAGCTTTCTTT.

About this clone itself: Distinct nucleotide sequences in the sample also encode this CDR3. This sequence joins TRBV15 and TRBJ2-7; D is ambiguous. This CDR3 is 11 amino acids long. CDR1 LNHNV and CDR2 YYDKDF come from the germline V gene (reference sequence). Trimming took off 3 bases at V and 3 bases at J, with 3 bases between the two ends. The CDR3 reads CATSSGYEQYF. The CDR3 nucleotides read TGTGCCACCAGCAGCGGCTACGAGCAGTACTTC.

Details on this clone: Other nucleotide sequences from this sample produce the same CDR3. This rearrangement joins TRBV27 to TRBJ2-3, with 9 bases identical to TRBD2. This CDR3 spans 15 amino acids. Germline V lookup: CDR1 MNHEY, CDR2 SMNVEV (reference sequence). Trimming cost V 1 base and J 4 bases; bases outside gene matches: 3. The CDR3 loop reads CASSLLAGVADTQYF. The CDR3 DNA sequence: TGTGCCAGCAGTTTATTAGCGGGAGTTGCAGATACGCAGTATTTT.

This sequence joins TRBV4-3 and TRBJ1-6, with 7 bases matching TRBD1. V lost 4 bases and J lost 9; bases outside the gene matches: 6. The CDR3 loop spans 14 amino acids. Per the germline V gene, CDR1 is LGHNA and CDR2 is YSLEER. The CDR3 nucleotides are TGCGCCAGCAGCCCGACCAGGGGGAGTTCACCCCTCCACTTT. Amino acids: CASSPTRGSSPLHF.

The CDR3 nucleotides are TGTGCCAGCAGTTTGGCGGCCGCAACTAATGAAAAACTGTTTTTT. It is translated as CASSLAAATNEKLFF. This chain connects TRBV28 to TRBJ1-4; the D is unclear. The CDR3 is 15 amino acids. V lost 3 bases, J lost 0 bases, and 8 bases lay in between. CDR1 and CDR2 (germline): MDHEN, SYDVKM.

The rearrangement joins TRBV5-1 to TRBJ2-1; 9 nucleotides agree with TRBD2. This CDR3 contains 12 residues. In germline, CDR1 is SGHRS, CDR2 YFSETQ. V shed 6 bases and J 7 bases; nucleotides not matched to a gene: 2. CDR3 amino acids: CASNSGGNEQFF. In nucleotides, the CDR3 is TGCGCCAGCAATAGCGGGGGTAATGAGCAGTTCTTC. Supplemented by reference TRBV5-1 and TRBJ2-1, the full variable domain reads KAGVTQTPRYLIKTRGQQVTLSCSPISGHRSVSWYQQTPGQGLQFLFEYFSETQRNKGNFPGRFSGRQFSNSRSEMNVSTLELGDSALYLCASNSGGNEQFFGPGTRLTVL.

Note on this clone: Distinct nucleotide sequences in the sample also encode this CDR3. V is TRBV28 and J is TRBJ2-7, with unresolved D. The CDR3 is 12 residues long. The ends were cut back, 6 bases at V and 0 bases at J, with 6 bases in the middle. Germline CDR1 and CDR2: MDHEN and SYDVKM. DNA of the CDR3: TGTGCCAGCAGCGACCCCTCCTACGAGCAGTACTTC. Its translation: CASSDPSYEQYF.